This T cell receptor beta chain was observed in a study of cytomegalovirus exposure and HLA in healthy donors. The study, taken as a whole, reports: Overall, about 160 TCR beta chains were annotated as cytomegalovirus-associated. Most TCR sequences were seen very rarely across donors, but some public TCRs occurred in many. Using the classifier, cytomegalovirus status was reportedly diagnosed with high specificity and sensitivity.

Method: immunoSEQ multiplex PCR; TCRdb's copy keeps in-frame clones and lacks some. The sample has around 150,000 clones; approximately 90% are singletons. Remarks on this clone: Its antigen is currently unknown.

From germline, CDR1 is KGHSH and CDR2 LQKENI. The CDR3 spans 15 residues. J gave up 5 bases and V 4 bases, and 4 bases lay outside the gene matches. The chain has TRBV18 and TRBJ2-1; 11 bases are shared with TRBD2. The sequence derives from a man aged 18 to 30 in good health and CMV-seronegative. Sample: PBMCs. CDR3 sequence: CASSRGTSGNNEQFF. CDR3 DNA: TGTGCCAGCTCACGCGGGACTAGCGGAAACAATGAGCAGTTCTTC.